This T cell receptor (beta chain) was observed in a study of T cells in Graves' hyperthyroidism and ophthalmopathy. Study overall: Peripheral blood was collected at initial diagnosis, before any treatment. Regarding the study as a whole: Among thyroid clonotypes expanded above 0.001, most also appeared in blood. Through a model of 13 V-J features, ophthalmopathy was separated from stable hyperthyroidism.

Fresh peripheral blood, around 9.2 ml of it, supplied the PBMCs. From RNA transcripts, TCR beta CDR3 regions were amplified. The HTBI primer set served for first-round RT-PCR of the TCR CDR3. Via MiXCR, TCRdb re-called the multiplex PCR reads, giving one row per CDR3 protein. The profile shows more than 300,000 distinct CDR3 sequences, around 13% of them singletons. CDR1 SGHRS and CDR2 YFSETQ come from the germline V gene. The CDR3 has 13 residues. V was clipped by 4 bases and J by 4 bases, with 9 bases between them. This clonotype was seen ten or more times. Its antigen is currently unknown. The rearrangement joins TRBV5-1 to TRBJ2-1; unclear D gene. The sequencing sample was made of blood. This sequence was found in a woman in her 30s with Graves' ophthalmopathy. CDR3 residues: CASSPPSYNEQFF. The DNA for the CDR3 is TGCGCCAGCAGCCCTCCTAGTTACAATGAGCAGTTCTTC. The full variable domain, rest sourced from reference TRBV5-1 and TRBJ2-1, is KAGVTQTPRYLIKTRGQQVTLSCSPISGHRSVSWYQQTPGQGLQFLFEYFSETQRNKGNFPGRFSGRQFSNSRSEMNVSTLELGDSALYLCASSPPSYNEQFFGPGTRLTVL.